A selection of T cell receptor beta chains follows, all from one sample in a study of blood T cells in healthy people across ages. TCRdb processed the 5' RACE reads anew with MiXCR; each CDR3 protein has one entry. The data hold about 1.8 million distinct CDR3 sequences, with around half observed a single time. The sequenced sample consisted of blood. The receptors come from a woman between 40 and 50 years old in good health. Each CDR3 is given with its conserved first and last residue. D genes are given only for firm matches. Rows may omit the clone size; those that give it use once, few, many or a size class.

>few|TRBV5-1|TRBJ2-7|TRBD1
CASSSATTGGEQYF
TGCGCCAGCAGCTCCGCCACGACAGGGGGCGAGCAGTACTTC
>-|TRBV27|TRBJ2-6|-
CASSSFMVSGANVLTF
TGTGCCAGCAGTTCCTTTATGGTGAGCGGGGCCAACGTCCTGACTTTC
>few|TRBV7-2|TRBJ1-4|-
CASSNSGGGEKLFF
TGTGCCAGCAGCAACAGCGGGGGCGGTGAAAAACTGTTTTTT
>many|TRBV4-3|TRBJ2-7|-
CASSQDPKSGEQYF
TGCGCCAGCAGCCAAGATCCTAAGTCGGGGGAGCAGTACTTC
>-|TRBV6-1|TRBJ2-5|-
CASSLAQGREETQYF
TGTGCCAGCAGTTTAGCACAGGGGAGGGAAGAGACCCAGTACTTC
>-|TRBV27|TRBJ2-5|TRBD1
CASSSRDRVPETQYF
TGTGCCAGCAGCTCCCGGGACAGGGTTCCAGAGACCCAGTACTTC
>-|TRBV5-1|TRBJ2-1|TRBD1
CASSQGQAHGEQFF
TGCGCCAGCAGCCAGGGACAGGCCCACGGGGAGCAGTTCTTC
>few|TRBV6-5|TRBJ1-2|-
CASSQGHPYGYTF
TGTGCCAGCAGTCAAGGACATCCCTATGGCTACACCTTC
>-|TRBV20-1|TRBJ1-5|TRBD1
CSARETGGGQPQHF
TGCAGTGCTAGAGAGACAGGGGGCGGACAGCCCCAGCATTTT
>-|TRBV2|TRBJ1-1|TRBD1
CASRTGTGFDEAFF
TGTGCCAGCAGGACCGGGACAGGGTTTGATGAAGCTTTCTTT
>-|TRBV7-2|TRBJ1-1|TRBD1
CASSSNNRGGGLWAFF
TGTGCCAGCAGCTCGAATAACCGCGGAGGGGGCCTGTGGGCTTTCTTT
>-|TRBV29-1|TRBJ1-5|-
CSVKTGVGNQPQHF
TGCAGCGTTAAGACAGGAGTCGGCAATCAGCCCCAGCATTTT
>-|TRBV10-3|TRBJ2-4|-
CAISERGSAKNIQYF
TGTGCCATCAGTGAGAGGGGCTCAGCCAAAAACATTCAGTACTTC
>-|TRBV24-1|TRBJ2-5|TRBD1
CATSANLGQGRETQYF
TGTGCCACCAGTGCCAACCTCGGACAGGGGCGAGAGACCCAGTACTTC
>-|TRBV29-1|TRBJ1-1|TRBD1
CSAAGGGGPEAFF
TGCAGCGCTGCAGGGGGCGGGGGGCCTGAAGCTTTCTTT
>-|TRBV6-5|TRBJ2-7|-
CASRQPVTPIYEQYF
TGTGCCAGCAGACAACCAGTGACGCCTATCTACGAGCAGTACTTC
>-|TRBV9|TRBJ2-1|-
CASSGRQDKEQFF
TGTGCCAGCAGCGGTCGACAGGACAAAGAGCAGTTCTTC
>-|TRBV27|TRBJ2-3|-
CASGRGTSTDTQYF
TGTGCCAGCGGTAGGGGGACTAGCACAGATACGCAGTATTTT
>few|TRBV6-5|TRBJ1-2|TRBD1
CASRTPGTGGEGYTF
TGTGCCAGCAGAACACCCGGGACAGGGGGTGAAGGCTACACCTTC
>few|TRBV6-5|TRBJ2-5|TRBD1
CASSYRNKGTGETQYF
TGTGCCAGCAGTTACCGGAACAAGGGGACAGGCGAGACCCAGTACTTC
>-|TRBV12-3/TRBV12-4|TRBJ1-5|TRBD1
CASRGTGDGPQHF
TGTGCCAGCAGGGGGACAGGTGATGGGCCCCAGCATTTT
>few|TRBV6-5|TRBJ2-1|TRBD2
CASSSLMGLADNEQFF
TGTGCCAGCAGTTCCCTGATGGGACTAGCGGACAATGAGCAGTTCTTC
>-|TRBV15|TRBJ2-5|-
CATTPRRQYQETQYF
TGTGCCACCACTCCGAGGCGACAGTACCAAGAGACCCAGTACTTC
>-|TRBV20-1|TRBJ2-1|-
CSAPQSSYNEQFF
TGCAGTGCCCCCCAGAGCTCCTACAATGAGCAGTTCTTC
>-|TRBV4-3|TRBJ2-1|TRBD2
CTSSHLLAGKRNEQFF
TGCACCAGCAGCCATCTTCTAGCGGGGAAGCGCAATGAGCAGTTCTTC
>few|TRBV6-2/TRBV6-3|TRBJ2-1|-
CASSYWGEEQFF
TGTGCCAGCAGTTACTGGGGAGAGGAGCAGTTCTTC
>many|TRBV25-1|TRBJ2-1|-
CASSAGYNEQFF
TGTGCCAGCAGCGCCGGGTACAATGAGCAGTTCTTC
>-|TRBV20-1|TRBJ2-1|-
CSATDRRTNNEQFF
TGCAGTGCCACCGACAGGCGAACAAACAATGAGCAGTTCTTC
>few|TRBV29-1|TRBJ1-1|-
CSVATSGQMNTEAFF
TGCAGCGTTGCAACCAGTGGACAAATGAACACTGAAGCTTTCTTT
>-|TRBV28|TRBJ2-1|TRBD2
CAIRGGGLIDEQFF
TGTGCCATCCGGGGCGGGGGATTAATTGATGAGCAGTTCTTC
>few|TRBV6-1|TRBJ2-6|-
CASSILLGTSGANVLTF
TGTGCCAGCAGTATATTATTAGGGACGTCTGGGGCCAACGTCCTGACTTTC
>few|TRBV29-1|TRBJ2-1|TRBD2
CSVDGGLGRSEQFF
TGCAGCGTTGACGGCGGACTAGGAAGAAGTGAGCAGTTCTTC
>few|TRBV3-1|TRBJ2-5|-
CASSTRGEETQYF
TGTGCCAGCTCAACGAGGGGGGAAGAGACCCAGTACTTC
>few|TRBV29-1|TRBJ2-5|TRBD2
CSVALSGGTQETQYF
TGCAGCGTTGCTTTGAGCGGGGGGACTCAAGAGACCCAGTACTTC
>-|TRBV9|TRBJ1-5|TRBD1
CASSASDRGSAQHF
TGTGCCAGCAGCGCTTCGGACAGGGGGTCGGCCCAGCATTTT
>-|TRBV12-3/TRBV12-4|TRBJ2-5|TRBD1
CASSTGTGGWETQYF
TGTGCCAGCAGTACCGGGACAGGGGGCTGGGAGACCCAGTACTTC
>many|TRBV6-1|TRBJ1-2|-
CASSENYGYTF
TGTGCCAGCAGTGAGAACTATGGCTACACCTTC
>-|TRBV14|TRBJ2-3|-
CASSQQGWGTDTQYF
TGTGCCAGCAGCCAACAGGGTTGGGGCACAGATACGCAGTATTTT
>-|TRBV7-2|TRBJ2-4|-
CASSWGVEQYF
TGTGCCAGCAGCTGGGGAGTGGAGCAGTACTTC
>few|TRBV5-6|TRBJ2-1|TRBD1
CASSFGQGDSEQFF
TGTGCCAGCAGCTTCGGACAGGGAGACTCTGAGCAGTTCTTC
>few|TRBV20-1|TRBJ1-5|-
CSAIGPVRGGNQPQHF
TGCAGTGCCATCGGGCCCGTCCGGGGAGGGAATCAGCCCCAGCATTTT
>-|TRBV13|TRBJ2-5|TRBD2
CASSPPRGSGGRQETQYF
TGTGCCAGCAGCCCCCCACGTGGTAGCGGGGGACGCCAAGAGACCCAGTACTTC
>-|TRBV7-8|TRBJ2-1|TRBD2
CASSSLAGLGEQFF
TGTGCCAGCAGCTCCTTAGCGGGGTTAGGTGAGCAGTTCTTC
>few|TRBV20-1|TRBJ2-3|TRBD2
CSASWSAGDPSTDTQYF
TGCAGTGCTAGCTGGTCGGCGGGGGACCCTAGCACAGATACGCAGTATTTT
>few|TRBV29-1|TRBJ2-7|TRBD2
CSVEGLAGTYEQYF
TGCAGCGTTGAAGGTCTAGCGGGGACCTACGAGCAGTACTTC
>-|TRBV6-5|TRBJ1-6|TRBD1
CASSYSGQGAEWNSPLHF
TGTGCCAGCAGTTACTCGGGACAGGGGGCAGAATGGAATTCACCCCTCCACTTT
>-|TRBV2|TRBJ2-7|TRBD1
CASGWDSQAYEQYF
TGTGCCAGCGGTTGGGACAGCCAAGCCTACGAGCAGTACTTC
>-|TRBV29-1|TRBJ2-7|TRBD2
CSVVAGGTYEQYF
TGCAGCGTTGTAGCGGGGGGAACCTACGAGCAGTACTTC
>few|TRBV27|TRBJ2-1|TRBD1
CASSNGQAYNEWQFF
TGTGCCAGCAGTAATGGACAGGCCTACAATGAGTGGCAGTTCTTC
>-|TRBV6-2/TRBV6-3|TRBJ2-5|-
CASGAQITGFQETQYF
TGTGCCAGCGGCGCTCAGATTACAGGGTTCCAAGAGACCCAGTACTTC
>-|TRBV6-2/TRBV6-3|TRBJ2-3|-
CASSYSKITDTQYF
TGTGCCAGCAGTTACTCCAAAATCACAGATACGCAGTATTTT
>few|TRBV7-2|TRBJ1-2|TRBD1
CASSITGVVYGYTF
TGTGCCAGCAGCATCACAGGGGTGGTCTATGGCTACACCTTC